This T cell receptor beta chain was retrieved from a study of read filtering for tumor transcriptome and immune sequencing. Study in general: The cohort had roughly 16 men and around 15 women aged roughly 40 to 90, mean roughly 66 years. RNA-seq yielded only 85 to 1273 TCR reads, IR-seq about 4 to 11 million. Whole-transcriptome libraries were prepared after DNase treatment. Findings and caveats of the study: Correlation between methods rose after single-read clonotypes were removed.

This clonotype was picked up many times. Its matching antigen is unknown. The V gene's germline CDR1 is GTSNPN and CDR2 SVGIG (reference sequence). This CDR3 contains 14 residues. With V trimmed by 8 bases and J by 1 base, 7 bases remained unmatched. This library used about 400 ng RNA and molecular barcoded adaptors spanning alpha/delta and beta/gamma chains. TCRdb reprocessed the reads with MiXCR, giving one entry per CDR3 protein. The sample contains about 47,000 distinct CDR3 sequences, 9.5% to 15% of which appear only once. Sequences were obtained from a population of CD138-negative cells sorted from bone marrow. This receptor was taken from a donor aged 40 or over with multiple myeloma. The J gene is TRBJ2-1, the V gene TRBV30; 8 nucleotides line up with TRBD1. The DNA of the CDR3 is TGTGCCCGCAAAGGACAGGGTTCCTACAATGAGCAGTTCTTC. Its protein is CARKGQGSYNEQFF.